The clone carrying this TCR beta chain was seen at least ten times. What it binds is not known. The V and J ends lost 4 bases and 4 bases respectively, with 16 bases between them. This CDR3 has 15 residues. Per germline, CDR1 SEHNR and CDR2 FQNEAQ (reference sequence). Clinical symptoms, serum thyroxine, TRAb, thyroid ultrasound and orbital computed tomography informed diagnoses. RNA transcripts gave rise to amplified TCR beta CDR3 regions. TCR CDR3 regions were first amplified by RT-PCR with HTBI primers. TCRdb ran MiXCR on the multiplex PCR reads and lists one entry per CDR3 protein. The data contain 300,000 to 350,000 distinct CDR3 sequences, approximately 16% of them seen just once; the ten biggest clones take up 33%. This record belongs to a study of T cells in Graves' hyperthyroidism and ophthalmopathy. Notes on the study in general: A model built on 13 V-J features separated ophthalmopathy from stable hyperthyroidism.

The source is a man aged 25 to 45 with Graves' hyperthyroidism. The chain joins TRBV7-9 to TRBJ2-5; tentatively, D is TRBD2 (6 bases). Sequencing used blood. In DNA, the CDR3 is TGTGCCAGCAGCTCCCTATGGGGAGGAGGAGAGACCCAGTACTTC. As protein: CASSSLWGGGETQYF.